The source of this T cell receptor (beta chain) is a study of cytomegalovirus exposure and HLA in healthy donors (dated by TCRdb to the late 2010s). For context, the study as a whole: According to an earlier analysis of 550 to 750 of the donors, about 179 million T cells yielded 117 million unique TCR beta sequences and approximately 280 Gb of sequence data. A later genetic analysis used genome-wide SNP genotypes for about 60% of the 666 donors, treating that subset as a discovery cohort. Among the roughly 370 genotyped donors, 75% to 90% belonged to the genetic ancestry cluster associated with self-reported Caucasian donors. The study aimed to test whether cataloging public T cell receptors could reveal signatures of past pathogen exposure. Roughly 5 DR-DQ haplotypes were handled as single units for association and clustering, since linkage in the cohort was strong. To predict cytomegalovirus infection status, the study brought together high-throughput TCR immunosequencing, statistical association of individual TCRs with disease status, and machine learning. The number of donors typed differed by locus, with about 629-630 for A, B, C, DRB1 and DQB1, 522 for DQA1, over 600 for DPA1, and approximately 470 for DPB1. Both class I and class II loci were covered by HLA typing, at four-digit resolution. A later analysis re-analyzed previously published TCR beta repertoires from approximately 670 donors and added high-resolution HLA genotyping to study TCR occurrence patterns. All discovery cohort repertoires had been generated using a single sequencing platform. Besides the first cohort of roughly 640 subjects, a separate validation cohort made up of roughly 120 different subjects was used. Donor age, sex, ethnicity and CMV serostatus were collected together with the repertoire data. The later analysis used no new phenotypic data to find candidate immune exposures, relying instead on TCR beta sequences and their occurrence across donors. An early release covering roughly 640 HLA-typed donors comprised about 300 gigabases of sequencing data and 65 million to 100 million unique TCR sequences. An earlier analysis of 587 of the donors used high-throughput TCR beta sequencing to judge whether each TCR beta V gene segment behaved as functional or pseudogenic. The study profiled the T cell repertoires of hundreds of subjects by immunosequencing and related them to cytomegalovirus serostatus. Among almost 400 genotyped donors of the cohort, an average of about 240,000 unique TCR beta nucleotide sequences were sequenced per donor, 15% to 20% of them non-productive.

The method was the immunoSEQ multiplex PCR assay. For the multiplex PCR, a mixture combining 60 forward primers for TCR Vbeta segments and 13 reverse primers for TCR Jbeta segments was used. The CDR3 region of rearranged TCR beta genes was amplified from genomic DNA with a multiplex PCR assay. The Illumina HiSeq System was used to sequence the amplified TCR beta libraries as 87-base-pair reads. Turning to the authors' computational methods: A later analysis counted 75 million to 100 million unique TCR beta chains across the 650 to 700 repertoires, and 9.5 million to 11 million of these chains were shared by at least two donors. Raw reads were error-corrected and collapsed into unique sequences by a nearest-neighbor algorithm in which closely related sequences were merged to remove PCR and sequencing errors. To assign V, D and J gene segments, CDR3 sequences were aligned to IMGT reference sequences. Each retained sequence needed at least a six-nucleotide match to both a V gene segment and a J gene segment. A rearrangement was called productive if the CDR3 had no stop codons and remained in frame with V and J, and every other rearrangement was called non-productive. Following IMGT convention, CDR3 was defined as the stretch from the second conserved V-encoded cysteine to the conserved J-encoded phenylalanine. The earlier analysis of fewer than 750 of the donors excluded sequences that lacked an unambiguous match to a single V gene segment. An earlier analysis of a few hundred of the donors called V segments functional above 56.7% productive rearrangements and segregating when the between-donor standard deviation exceeded 5%. A statistical classification framework was built for diagnosing cytomegalovirus status from the catalog of TCR beta chain sequences. In a later analysis, V and J genes were assigned by comparing TCR nucleotide sequences against IMGT/GENE-DB human TR gene sequences. The TCRdist pipeline was used in a later analysis to assign CDR3 sequences and most-parsimonious VDJ recombination scenarios. In a later analysis, each TCR beta chain was defined by its CDR3 amino acid sequence together with its V-gene family, and reads lacking a unique V-gene family were excluded. In a later analysis, approximately 590 highly shared, low-generation-probability nucleotide sequences were removed to address suspected cross-contamination and a sequencing artifact. For each public chain, a later analysis derived a clonal expansion index from normalized ranks of inferred template counts within each repertoire. Generation probabilities in a later analysis came from a VDJ recombination model fitted to out-of-frame rearrangements, and those results were checked against IGoR. Hypergeometric tests were used in a later analysis to score TCR-TCR, TCR-HLA and TCR-CMV co-occurrence, with a repertoire-size bias correction applied to the TCR pairs. In a later analysis, false discovery rates were estimated by permuting HLA or CMV assignments 20 times. In a later analysis, co-occurring TCRs were grouped using DBSCAN, and TCRdist sequence similarity was added for clustering within HLA-allele-positive subsets. Co-occurrence clustering excluded repertoires with fewer than 30,000 or more than 120,000 public chains, plus five with anomalous nucleotide sharing. TCRdb holds this immuneACCESS table with in-frame rearrangements only. Some clones are missing; in checked studies, unresolved V genes explain under half, and the rest has no known cause. The V and J calls and clone size were taken over from that table, and D and trimming were inferred from the DNA. Within this sample are fewer than 250,000 clones, with 70% to 85% of them counted one time only. Around 3.9% of the sample lies in the top ten.

About this clone: No cognate antigen has been identified for it. Per-base qualities were not stored, and no clone one base away is much larger.

Study-wide findings and limitations: In an earlier analysis of around 500 of the donors, most TCR beta V segments appeared in productive rearrangements about 87% or about 30% of the time, broadly matching IMGT annotations. Linkage disequilibrium might explain the correlated functional status among segregating V segments, but an unknown experimental factor could not be excluded. Assigning TCR associations to individual alleles was difficult when HLA alleles, especially DR and DQ, strongly co-occurred. In the study, around 150 TCR beta chains were listed as associated with cytomegalovirus. The classifier was reported to diagnose cytomegalovirus status with high specificity and sensitivity in both the original cohort and the validation cohort. A further reported finding was that TCR beta sequences accurately predicted the HLA-A and HLA-B alleles for most subjects in the first cohort. The authors suggested that the approach could potentially be extended to other disease states and immunological phenotypes. A later analysis found that HLA-associated TCR beta chains were more clonally expanded and had lower generation probabilities than equally common non-associated chains. Because some donors lacked HLA typing at each locus, the association tests relied only on the typed subset. Sequencing depth was assumed to be roughly uniform across donors in the presence/absence analyses, though that assumption may not hold. A few of the identified cytomegalovirus-associated TCR beta chains were confirmed in vitro to be specific for cytomegalovirus antigens. The earlier analysis of 450 to 700 of the donors excluded seventeen rarely observed V segments, including chromosome 9 orphons, because counts were too low. In this cohort, only TCR beta chains were sequenced, and detectable features were limited by the absence of alpha or paired-chain data. A later analysis found that most CMV-associated TCR beta chains appeared HLA-restricted, with HLA associations seemingly driven largely by CMV exposure. A later genetic analysis associated a missense DCLRE1C variant with V-gene and J-gene trimming of TCR beta chains, and an independent cohort replicated the association. Most TCR sequences were seen in very few donors, while some public TCRs were found in many individuals. Immune exposure information for the cohort was limited to CMV serostatus. A later genetic analysis reported fewer N-insertions in productive TCRs among donors in an Asian-associated ancestry cluster than the roughly 670-donor mean. A cluster of highly shared sequence variants was judged likely to be a technical artifact of the sequencing pipeline. Several of the top co-occurrence clusters appeared to be linked to parvovirus B19, influenza, CMV and Epstein-Barr virus, according to a later analysis. Because the 87-base-pair reads could not distinguish some IMGT-functional V segments, including TRBV6-2 and TRBV6-3, those segments were excluded. In a later analysis, TCR association rates were found to vary across HLA loci, with the most associated TCRs seen for DRB1 alleles and the fewest for HLA-C alleles. At a false discovery rate of 0.05, a later analysis linked 16,951 TCR beta sequences to specific HLA alleles.

The cohort was made up of approximately 700 healthy bone marrow donors. At the time of sampling, every cohort member was nominally healthy, though immune exposures that went unrecorded were likely present. The donor tested CMV seronegative and was one of the 352 seronegative cohort members. Each donor provided a peripheral blood sample, and peripheral blood mononuclear cells were used for TCR beta sequencing. Genomic DNA was extracted from the blood cell samples with the Qiagen DNeasy Blood Extraction Kit. V is pruned by 5 bases and J by 9 bases, leaving 9 bases of the junction without a gene match. From the cysteine up to the phenylalanine, the CDR3 has a length of 14 residues. Only CDR3 DNA is held: 42 bases, read in frame from base 1. From the germline V gene, CDR1 is WSHSY and CDR2 is SAAADI.

The source material was PBMCs. The receptor's source is a male donor in good health and CMV-seronegative. In this chain, TRBV10-2 is recombined with TRBJ2-2, with TRBD2 matching 7 junction bases. The CDR3 has the sequence CASSQTGRERELFF. The DNA reads as follows: TGCGCCAGCAGTCAAACGGGGCGGGAGCGGGAGCTGTTTTTT.